This TCR beta chain comes out of a study of T cells in localized non-small cell lung cancer. The germline gives CDR1 SEHNR, CDR2 FQNEAQ (reference sequence). Between the trimmed V and J ends, which lost 5 bases and 0 bases, there was a span of 11 bases. The CDR3 has 15 amino acids. Measured with immunoSEQ multiplex PCR; TCRdb has only the in-frame clones, and not every one. The top ten hold 25% of the sample, which has under 20,000 clones, about 80% seen once. The sample in question was peripheral blood, obtained before any cancer treatment. This receptor was identified in a female donor at least 60 years old with stage I lung adenocarcinoma. The chain carries TRBV7-9 and TRBJ1-3; no reliable D call. The CDR3 region is CASSPDTFSGNTIYF. In DNA, the CDR3 is TGTGCCAGCAGCCCCGACACCTTCTCTGGAAACACCATATATTTT.